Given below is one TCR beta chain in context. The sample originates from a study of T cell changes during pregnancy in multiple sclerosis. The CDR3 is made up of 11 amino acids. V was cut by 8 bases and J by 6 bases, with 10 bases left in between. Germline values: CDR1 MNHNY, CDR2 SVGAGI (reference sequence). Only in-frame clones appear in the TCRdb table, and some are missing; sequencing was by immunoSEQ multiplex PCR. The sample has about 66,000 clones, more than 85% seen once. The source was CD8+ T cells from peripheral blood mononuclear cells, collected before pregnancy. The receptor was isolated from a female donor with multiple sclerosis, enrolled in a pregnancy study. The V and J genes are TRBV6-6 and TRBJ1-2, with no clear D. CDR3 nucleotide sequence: TGTGCCAGCCTCCTCGGGGATGGCTACACCTTC. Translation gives CASLLGDGYTF.